A selection of T cell receptor beta chains follows, all from one sample in a study of blood T cells in healthy people across ages. From the 5' RACE reads, TCRdb called clonotypes with MiXCR, one entry per CDR3 protein. Here the sample spans 700,000 to 950,000 distinct CDR3 sequences, approximately 43% being singletons. The sequencing sample was made of blood. The receptors derive from a woman aged 60-70 years in good health. Each CDR3 is given with its conserved first and last residue.

TRBV27	TRBJ2-3	CTSSLGGTGVTDTQYF
TRBV7-2	TRBJ2-3	CASSTGLESTDTQYF
TRBV7-3	TRBJ1-1	CASSLKTGDRSRDTEAFF
TRBV20-1	TRBJ2-7	CSASGQIYEQYF
TRBV12-3/TRBV12-4	TRBJ2-7	CASSLVRGCEQYF
TRBV7-2	TRBJ2-5	CASSLFHQIQETQYF
TRBV20-1	TRBJ2-1	CSARLSYNEQFF
TRBV6-2/TRBV6-3	TRBJ2-7	CASSYSAGRAYEQYF
TRBV20-1	TRBJ1-1	CSARPGGSTEAFF
TRBV2	TRBJ2-6	CASREQLSGANVLTF